This T cell receptor (beta chain) was observed in a study of T cell changes during pregnancy in multiple sclerosis. Profiled with immunoSEQ multiplex PCR; TCRdb holds only in-frame clones, not every one. The sample gives fewer than 90,000 clones, 94% of which show up once; about 0.8% is in the top ten. CDR3 size: 16 residues. Trimming removed 7 bases at V and 3 bases at J, with 21 bases between. Germline lookup yields CDR1 PRHDT and CDR2 FYEKMQ (reference sequence). Sequencing used peripheral blood, obtained in the third trimester of pregnancy. J is TRBJ1-2 and V is TRBV13, with D perhaps TRBD1 (6 bases). This TCR derives from a female donor with multiple sclerosis, enrolled in a pregnancy study. The CDR3 sequence: CASTRGRRVDDYGYTF. Here the CDR3 DNA reads TGTGCCAGCACCAGGGGCCGTCGTGTGGATGACTATGGCTACACCTTC.